Described below is a single T cell receptor (beta chain) sequence and its context. The same CDR3 also results from other DNA sequences found in this sample. These data are taken from a study of blood T cell repertoires in COVID-19. Study information: PBMCs, B-cell-depleted T cells, or T cells provided the cDNA or gDNA that made up the material.

Per the original data handling: Using reference gene primer amplification, nucleated cell counts were estimated. Generated by immunoSEQ multiplex PCR, the TCRdb table keeps only in-frame clones and is missing some. V and J calls and clone size are as listed in that table; D and trimming were resolved from the DNA. The data show more than 120,000 clones, about nine tenths seen once. V dropped 5 bases and J dropped 4; count of bases not matched to a gene: 5. The CDR3 runs to 15 residues. Germline V gene lookup returns CDR1 MNHEY and CDR2 SMNVEV (reference sequence). This TCR was recovered from a human donor in a cohort sampled during active COVID-19. The specimen sequenced was peripheral blood. V is TRBV27 and J is TRBJ1-5, with 10 bases identical to TRBD1. This CDR3 reads CASSLRTGGNQPQHF. CDR3 DNA sequence: TGTGCCAGCAGTCTCAGGACAGGGGGAAATCAGCCCCAGCATTTT.